What follows is one T cell receptor beta chain and its context. The clone's antigen remains unknown. No much larger clone exists at a distance of one base, and base qualities are not known. The CDR1 and CDR2 encoded by the germline V gene (reference sequence) are LNHDA and SQIVND. At the junction V is shortened by 8 bases and J by 3 bases; bases outside the gene matches: 10. The CDR3, from cysteine to phenylalanine, totals 15 residues. Of the read, only the CDR3 DNA is kept; its 45 bases are in frame from base 1. The sample is drawn from a study of cytomegalovirus exposure and HLA in healthy donors (dated by TCRdb to the late 2010s). Study-level background: In an earlier analysis of some 610 of the donors, around 300 Gb of sequence data and 117 million unique TCR beta sequences from about 190 million T cells were reported. Of the roughly 400 genotyped donors, approximately 81% were placed in the genetic ancestry cluster associated with self-reported Caucasian donors. On average, over 200,000 unique TCR beta nucleotide sequences were sequenced per donor among a few hundred genotyped donors of the cohort, with approximately 18% of those sequences being non-productive. Donor age, sex, ethnicity and CMV serostatus were collected together with the repertoire data. A later genetic analysis used genome-wide SNP genotypes for 398 of the 666 donors, treating that subset as a discovery cohort. To predict cytomegalovirus infection status, the study combined high-throughput TCR immunosequencing, statistical association of individual TCRs with disease status, and machine learning. A few DR-DQ haplotypes were treated as single units for association and clustering because of strong linkage in the cohort. The later analysis used no new phenotypic data to find candidate immune exposures, relying instead on TCR beta sequences and their occurrence across donors. All discovery cohort repertoires had been generated using a single sequencing platform. The aim of the study was to test whether cataloging public T cell receptors could identify signatures of past pathogen exposure. To study patterns of TCR occurrence, a later analysis re-analyzed previously published TCR beta repertoires from more than 550 donors and added high-resolution HLA genotyping. An earlier analysis of approximately 500 of the donors applied high-throughput TCR beta sequencing to assess whether each TCR beta V gene segment acted as functional or pseudogenic. Using immunosequencing, the study profiled T cell repertoires from around 680 subjects and related those repertoires to cytomegalovirus serostatus. Class I and class II HLA loci were covered by the typing at four-digit resolution. Typing coverage differed by locus: A, B, C, DRB1 and DQB1 were typed in about 620-630 donors, DQA1 in 522, DPA1 in roughly 590, and DPB1 in approximately 450. Along with the approximately 700-subject first cohort, a separate validation cohort of over 90 different subjects was used. An early release covering about 600 HLA-typed donors comprised about 290 gigabases of sequencing data and tens of millions of unique TCR sequences.

The study at large found these results: In vitro tests confirmed that a few of the cytomegalovirus-associated TCR beta chains recognize cytomegalovirus antigens. According to a later analysis, TCR association rates differed among HLA loci, with DRB1 alleles showing the most associated TCRs and HLA-C alleles showing the fewest. Most CMV-associated TCR beta chains appeared to be HLA-restricted in a later analysis, and the HLA associations seemed to be driven largely by CMV exposure. HLA typing was unavailable for some donors at each locus, so association tests used only the typed subset. According to the authors, the approach could potentially be generalized to other disease states and immunological phenotypes. About 15 rarely observed V segments, including chromosome 9 orphons, were excluded from the earlier analysis of about 500 of the donors because counts were too low. Cytomegalovirus status was reported to be diagnosed by the classifier with high specificity and sensitivity in both the original and validation cohorts. Because the 87-base-pair reads could not distinguish some IMGT-functional V segments, including TRBV6-2 and TRBV6-3, those segments were excluded. At a false discovery rate of 0.05, a later analysis linked 16,951 TCR beta sequences to specific HLA alleles. Correlated functional status among segregating V segments might reflect linkage disequilibrium, but an unknown experimental factor could not be ruled out. An earlier analysis of approximately 530 of the donors showed that most TCR beta V segments appeared in productive rearrangements either about 87% or about 30% of the time, which broadly matched IMGT annotations. A later genetic analysis reported fewer N-insertions in productive TCRs among donors in an Asian-associated ancestry cluster than the roughly 720-donor mean. For the cohort, immune exposure information was limited to CMV serostatus. A cluster of highly shared sequence variants was judged likely to represent a technical artifact of the sequencing pipeline. Strong co-occurrence of HLA alleles, especially DR and DQ, made assigning TCR associations to individual alleles difficult. A further reported finding was that TCR beta sequences accurately predicted the HLA-A and HLA-B alleles for most subjects in the first cohort. In a later analysis, HLA-associated TCR beta chains showed more clonal expansion and lower generation probabilities than non-associated chains that were equally common. The study gave a list of more than 150 TCR beta chains associated with cytomegalovirus. The presence/absence analyses assumed that sequencing depth was roughly uniform across donors, and that assumption may not be true. An association between a missense DCLRE1C variant and V-gene and J-gene trimming of TCR beta chains was found in a later genetic analysis and replicated in an independent cohort. While some public TCRs were present in many individuals, most TCR sequences turned up only very rarely across donors. The cohort was sequenced for TCR beta chains only, and without alpha or paired-chain data the features that could be detected were limited. In a later analysis, several top co-occurrence clusters were reported to appear linked to parvovirus B19, influenza, CMV and Epstein-Barr virus.

The cohort comprised hundreds of healthy bone marrow donors. Cohort members were all nominally healthy when sampled, although unrecorded immune exposures were likely present. The donor was CMV seronegative and belonged to the group of over 350 seronegative cohort members. A peripheral blood sample was collected from each donor, and TCR beta sequencing was performed on peripheral blood mononuclear cells. The Qiagen DNeasy Blood Extraction Kit was used to extract genomic DNA from the blood cell samples. The protocol used for the library was the immunoSEQ multiplex PCR assay. For the multiplex PCR, a mixture combining 60 forward primers for TCR Vbeta segments and 13 reverse primers for TCR Jbeta segments was used. A multiplex PCR assay on genomic DNA amplified the CDR3 region of rearranged TCR beta genes. On the Illumina HiSeq System, the amplified TCR beta libraries were sequenced as 87-base-pair reads. In the original analysis: A later analysis counted tens of millions of unique TCR beta chains across the 650 to 800 repertoires, and around 9.9 million of these chains were shared by at least two donors. Raw reads were error-corrected and collapsed into unique sequences with a nearest-neighbor algorithm that merged closely related sequences to remove PCR and sequencing errors. To assign V, D and J gene segments, CDR3 sequences were aligned to IMGT reference sequences. For a sequence to be retained, at least a six-nucleotide match to both a V gene segment and a J gene segment was required. Rearrangements were called productive when the CDR3 lacked stop codons and stayed in frame with V and J; all others were non-productive. Following IMGT convention, CDR3 was defined as the stretch from the second conserved V-encoded cysteine up to the conserved J-encoded phenylalanine. Sequences without an unambiguous match to a single V gene segment were excluded from the earlier analysis of a few hundred of the donors. An earlier analysis of 550 to 650 of the donors classified V segments as functional when productive rearrangements were above 56.7% and as segregating when the standard deviation between donors was above 5%. A statistical classification framework was built to diagnose cytomegalovirus status from the catalog of TCR beta chain sequences. A later analysis assigned V and J genes by comparing TCR nucleotide sequences with IMGT/GENE-DB human TR gene sequences. The TCRdist pipeline was used in a later analysis to assign CDR3 sequences and most-parsimonious VDJ recombination scenarios. In a later analysis, each TCR beta chain was defined by its CDR3 amino acid sequence together with its V-gene family, and reads lacking a unique V-gene family were excluded. In a later analysis, fewer than 650 highly shared, low-generation-probability nucleotide sequences were removed to address suspected cross-contamination and a sequencing artifact. For each public chain, a later analysis derived a clonal expansion index from normalized ranks of inferred template counts within each repertoire. In a later analysis, generation probabilities were computed using a VDJ recombination model fitted to out-of-frame rearrangements, and the results were checked against IGoR. In a later analysis, hypergeometric tests were used to score TCR-TCR, TCR-HLA and TCR-CMV co-occurrence, with a repertoire-size bias correction applied to TCR pairs. To estimate false discovery rates, a later analysis permuted the HLA or CMV assignments 20 times. In a later analysis, co-occurring TCRs were grouped using DBSCAN, and TCRdist sequence similarity was added for clustering within HLA-allele-positive subsets. Co-occurrence clustering excluded repertoires with fewer than 30,000 or more than 120,000 public chains, plus five with anomalous nucleotide sharing. Held by TCRdb, this immuneACCESS table contains in-frame sequences only and omits some clones. Under half of the omission traces to an unresolved V gene where checked; the cause of the rest is unknown. That table supplies the V and J calls and clone size; D and trimming were determined from the DNA. The sample contains 95,000 to 150,000 clones, 80% to 85% of them found a single time. The ten largest clones represent roughly 0.99% of the sample.

This TCR came from a woman in her 30s in good health and CMV-seronegative. Sequencing input: PBMCs. The V and J segments used are TRBV19 and TRBJ1-3; 7 bases in the middle match TRBD1. Here is the DNA: TGTGCCAGTTGGCGTCAGGGGGAAGGTGGAAACACCATATATTTT. This sequence encodes CASWRQGEGGNTIYF.